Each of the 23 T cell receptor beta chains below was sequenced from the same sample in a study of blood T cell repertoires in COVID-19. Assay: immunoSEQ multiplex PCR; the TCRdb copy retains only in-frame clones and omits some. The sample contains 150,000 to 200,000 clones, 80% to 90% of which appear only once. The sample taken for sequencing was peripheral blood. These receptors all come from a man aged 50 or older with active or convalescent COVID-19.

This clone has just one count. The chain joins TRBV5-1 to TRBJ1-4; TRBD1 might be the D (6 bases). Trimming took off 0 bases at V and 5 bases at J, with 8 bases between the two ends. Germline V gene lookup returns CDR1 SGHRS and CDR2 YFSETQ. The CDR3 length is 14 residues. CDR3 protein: CASSLVGGNEKLFF. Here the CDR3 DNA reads TGCGCCAGCAGCTTGGTAGGGGGAAATGAAAAACTGTTTTTT.

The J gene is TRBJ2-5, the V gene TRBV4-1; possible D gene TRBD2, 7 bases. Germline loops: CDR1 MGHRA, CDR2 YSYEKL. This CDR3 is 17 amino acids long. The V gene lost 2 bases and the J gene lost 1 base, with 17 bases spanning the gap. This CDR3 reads CASSQIGQGGGQETQYF. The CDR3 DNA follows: TGCGCCAGCAGCCAAATCGGGCAGGGAGGGGGCCAAGAGACCCAGTACTTC.

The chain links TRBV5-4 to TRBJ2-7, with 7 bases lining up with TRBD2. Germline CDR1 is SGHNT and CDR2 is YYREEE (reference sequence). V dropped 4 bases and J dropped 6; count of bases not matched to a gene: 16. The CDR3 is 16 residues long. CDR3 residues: CASSPGRTSLLSEQYF. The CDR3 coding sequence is TGTGCCAGCAGCCCGGGACGGACTAGTCTTCTTTCCGAGCAGTACTTC.

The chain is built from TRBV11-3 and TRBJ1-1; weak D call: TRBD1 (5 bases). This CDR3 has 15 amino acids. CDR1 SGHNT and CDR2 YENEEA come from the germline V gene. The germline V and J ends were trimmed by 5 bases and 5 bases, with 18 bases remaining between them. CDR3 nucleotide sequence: TGTGCCAGCAGCCCTGGGCCCGCCCAGGGAACTGAAGCTTTCTTT. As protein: CASSPGPAQGTEAFF.

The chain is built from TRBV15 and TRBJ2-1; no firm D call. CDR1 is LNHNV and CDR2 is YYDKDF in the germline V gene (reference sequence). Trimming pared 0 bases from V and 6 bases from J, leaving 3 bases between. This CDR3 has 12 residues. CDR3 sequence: CATSRDINEQFF. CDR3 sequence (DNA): TGTGCCACCAGCAGAGATATCAATGAGCAGTTCTTC.

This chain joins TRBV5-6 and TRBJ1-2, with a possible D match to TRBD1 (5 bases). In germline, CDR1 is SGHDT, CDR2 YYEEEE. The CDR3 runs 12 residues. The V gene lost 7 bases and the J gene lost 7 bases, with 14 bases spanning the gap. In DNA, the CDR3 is TGTGCCAGCCGTGGGGGGACGGGTGGCTACACCTTC. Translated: CASRGGTGGYTF.

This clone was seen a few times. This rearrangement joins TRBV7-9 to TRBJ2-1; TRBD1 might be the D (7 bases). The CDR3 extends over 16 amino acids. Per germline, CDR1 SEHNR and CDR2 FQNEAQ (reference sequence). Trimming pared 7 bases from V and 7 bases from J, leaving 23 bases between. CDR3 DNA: TGTGCCAGCACCCCTGGAGGGGGCGGCGAGGGTAATGAGCAGTTCTTC. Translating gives CASTPGGGGEGNEQFF. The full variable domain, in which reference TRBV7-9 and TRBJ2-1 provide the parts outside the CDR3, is DTGVSQNPRHKITKRGQNVTFRCDPISEHNRLYWYRQTLGQGPEFLTYFQNEAQLEKSRLLSDRFSAERPKGSFSTLEIQRTEQGDSAMYLCASTPGGGGEGNEQFFGPGTRLTVL.

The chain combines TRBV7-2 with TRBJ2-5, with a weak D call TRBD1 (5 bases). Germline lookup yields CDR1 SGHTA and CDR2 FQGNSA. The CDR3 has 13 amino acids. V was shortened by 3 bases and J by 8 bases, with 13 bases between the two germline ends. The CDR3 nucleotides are TGTGCCAGCAGCTTCGACAGCCGGATTACCCAGTACTTC. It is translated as CASSFDSRITQYF.

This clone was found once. CDR3 coding DNA: TGTGCCAGCAGTTTAACCAGGGTCGTCGGCTACACCTTC. It translates to CASSLTRVVGYTF. This sequence joins TRBV12-3 or TRBV12-4 and TRBJ1-2; the D gene is possibly TRBD1 (5 bases). CDR3 size: 13 residues. The V end lost 2 bases, the J end lost 8 bases, and 12 bases lay between the germline ends.

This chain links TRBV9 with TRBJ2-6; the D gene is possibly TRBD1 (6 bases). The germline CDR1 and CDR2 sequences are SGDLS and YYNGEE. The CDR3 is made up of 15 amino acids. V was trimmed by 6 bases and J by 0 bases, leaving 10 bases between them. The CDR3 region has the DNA TGTGCCAGCACCCAGGGACACTCTGGGGCCAACGTCCTGACTTTC. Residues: CASTQGHSGANVLTF.

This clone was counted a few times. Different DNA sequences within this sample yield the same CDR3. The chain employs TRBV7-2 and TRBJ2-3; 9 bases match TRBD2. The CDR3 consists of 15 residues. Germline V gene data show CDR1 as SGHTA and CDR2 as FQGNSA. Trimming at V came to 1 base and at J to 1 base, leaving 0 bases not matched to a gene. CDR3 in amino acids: CASSLVAGGTDTQYF. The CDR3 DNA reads TGTGCCAGCAGCTTAGTAGCGGGGGGCACAGATACGCAGTATTTT.

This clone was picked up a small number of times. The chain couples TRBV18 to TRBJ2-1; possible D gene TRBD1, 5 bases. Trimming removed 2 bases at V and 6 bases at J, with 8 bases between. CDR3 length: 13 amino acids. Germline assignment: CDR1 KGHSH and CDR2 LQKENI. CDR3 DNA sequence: TGTGCCAGCTCACCAAAGGGGTTCAATGAGCAGTTCTTC. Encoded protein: CASSPKGFNEQFF.

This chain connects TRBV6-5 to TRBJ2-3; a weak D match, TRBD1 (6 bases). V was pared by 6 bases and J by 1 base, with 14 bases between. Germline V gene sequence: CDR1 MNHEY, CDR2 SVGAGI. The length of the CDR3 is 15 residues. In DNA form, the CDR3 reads TGTGCCAGCAGATCAGCAGGGGATGGCACAGATACGCAGTATTTT. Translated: CASRSAGDGTDTQYF.

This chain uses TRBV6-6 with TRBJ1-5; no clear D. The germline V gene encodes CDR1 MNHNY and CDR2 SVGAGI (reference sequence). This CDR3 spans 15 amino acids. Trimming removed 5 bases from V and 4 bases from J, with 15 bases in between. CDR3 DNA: TGTGCCAGCAGTCACCCCGAGCTCTTTAATCAGCCCCAGCATTTT. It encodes CASSHPELFNQPQHF.

The CDR3 sequence is CASSLAGGTEQFF. The CDR3 nucleotides read TGTGCCAGCAGCCTGGCGGGGGGCACTGAGCAGTTCTTC. This chain connects TRBV11-2 to TRBJ2-1; TRBD2 aligns across 8 bases. V lost 5 bases to trimming and J lost 9 bases; unmatched junction nucleotides: 6. Germline CDR1 SGHAT, CDR2 FQNNGV. This CDR3 has 13 amino acids.

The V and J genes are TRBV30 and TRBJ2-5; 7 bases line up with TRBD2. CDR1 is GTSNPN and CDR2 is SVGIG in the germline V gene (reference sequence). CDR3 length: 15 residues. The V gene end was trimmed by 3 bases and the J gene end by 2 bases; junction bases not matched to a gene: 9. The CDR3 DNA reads TGTGCCTGGAGCCCACAGATCGGGAGGCAAGAGACCCAGTACTTC. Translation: CAWSPQIGRQETQYF.

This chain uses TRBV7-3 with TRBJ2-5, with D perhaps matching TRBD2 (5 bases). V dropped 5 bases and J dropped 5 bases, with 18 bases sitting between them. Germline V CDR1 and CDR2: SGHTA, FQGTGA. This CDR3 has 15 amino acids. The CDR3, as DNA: TGTGCCAGCAGCGCAACCCTAGGCGGGCGGGAGACCCAGTACTTC. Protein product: CASSATLGGRETQYF.

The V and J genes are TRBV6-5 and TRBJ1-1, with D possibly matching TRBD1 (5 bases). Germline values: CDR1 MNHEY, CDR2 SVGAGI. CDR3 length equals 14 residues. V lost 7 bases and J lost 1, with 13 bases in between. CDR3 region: CASTYGQSNTEAFF. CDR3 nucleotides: TGTGCCAGCACCTACGGACAATCGAACACTGAAGCTTTCTTT.

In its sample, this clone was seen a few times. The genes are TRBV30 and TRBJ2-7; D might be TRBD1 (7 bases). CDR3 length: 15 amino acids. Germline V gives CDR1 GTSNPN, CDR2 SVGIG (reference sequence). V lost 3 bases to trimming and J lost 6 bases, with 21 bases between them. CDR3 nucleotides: TGTGCCTGGAGCGGGGGCTGGGGACAGAGCACCGAGCAGTACTTC. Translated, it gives CAWSGGWGQSTEQYF.

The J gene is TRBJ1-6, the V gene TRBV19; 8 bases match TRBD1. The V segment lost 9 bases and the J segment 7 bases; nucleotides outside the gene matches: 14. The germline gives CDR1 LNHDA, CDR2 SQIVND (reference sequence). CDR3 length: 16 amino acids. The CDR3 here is CASDPQWDRSNSPLHF. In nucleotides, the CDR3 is TGTGCCAGCGATCCCCAGTGGGACAGGTCAAATTCACCCCTCCACTTT.

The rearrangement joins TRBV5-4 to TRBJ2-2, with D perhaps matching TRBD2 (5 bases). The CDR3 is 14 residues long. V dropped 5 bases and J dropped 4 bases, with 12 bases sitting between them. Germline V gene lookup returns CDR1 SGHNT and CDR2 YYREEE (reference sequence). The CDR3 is CASSGGSRTGELFF. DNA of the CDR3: TGTGCCAGCAGTGGTGGGAGCCGCACCGGGGAGCTGTTTTTT.

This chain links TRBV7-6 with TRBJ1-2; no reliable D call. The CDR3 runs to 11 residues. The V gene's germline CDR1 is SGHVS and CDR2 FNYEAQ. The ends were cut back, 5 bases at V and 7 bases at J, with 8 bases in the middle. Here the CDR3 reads CASSTQRGYTF. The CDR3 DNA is TGTGCCAGCAGCACCCAGCGTGGCTACACCTTC.

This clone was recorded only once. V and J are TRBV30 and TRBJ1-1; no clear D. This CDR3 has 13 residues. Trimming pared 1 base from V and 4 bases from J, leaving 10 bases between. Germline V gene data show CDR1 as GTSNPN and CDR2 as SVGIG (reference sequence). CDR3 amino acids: CAWSGQVGTEAFF. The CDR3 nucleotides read TGTGCCTGGAGTGGTCAGGTGGGCACTGAAGCTTTCTTT.